This TCR beta chain was found in a study of shared clonotypes between healthy human individuals. Measured with immunoSEQ multiplex PCR; TCRdb has only the in-frame clones, and not every one. The table includes millions of clones, over 85% detected once. With respect to this clone: Antigen: not known.

Notes on the study in general: It was the few donors that limited the genetic and exposure-history diversity represented. Clonotype sharing across several donors was observed for 4% to 6.5% of naive CD4 clonotypes. Lower generation probabilities were found for non-shared clonotypes than for those shared by all four donors. Estimated richness values were generally larger in naive subsets than in memory subsets.

CDR1 and CDR2 (germline): SGHNT, YENEEA. Losses at the gene ends were 5 bases for V and 5 bases for J; bases not matched to a gene: 5. The CDR3 contains 14 residues. Naive CD8 isolation took CD45RO-negative cells positively selected for CCR7 and excluded terminally differentiated effector memory CD45RA+ cells. The V and J genes are TRBV11-3 and TRBJ2-3; TRBD2 agrees at 9 bases. The clonotype comes from a man younger than 35 in good health. The sequenced material came from naive CD8+ T cells sorted from blood. In nucleotides, the CDR3 is TGTGCCAGCAGCCCGAGTAGCGGGGGAGATACGCAGTATTTT. It translates to CASSPSSGGDTQYF.